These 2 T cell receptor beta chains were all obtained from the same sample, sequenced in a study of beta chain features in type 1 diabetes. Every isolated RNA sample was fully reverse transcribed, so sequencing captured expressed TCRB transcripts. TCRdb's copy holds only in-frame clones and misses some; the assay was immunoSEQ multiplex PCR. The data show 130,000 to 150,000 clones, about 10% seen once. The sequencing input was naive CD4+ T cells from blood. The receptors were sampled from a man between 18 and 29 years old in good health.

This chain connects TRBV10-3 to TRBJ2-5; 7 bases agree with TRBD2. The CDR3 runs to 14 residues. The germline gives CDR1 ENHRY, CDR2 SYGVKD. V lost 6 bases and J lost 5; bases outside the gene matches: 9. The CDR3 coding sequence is TGTGCCATCAGACCGGCGGGGGAGGGGGAGACCCAGTACTTC. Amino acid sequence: CAIRPAGEGETQYF.

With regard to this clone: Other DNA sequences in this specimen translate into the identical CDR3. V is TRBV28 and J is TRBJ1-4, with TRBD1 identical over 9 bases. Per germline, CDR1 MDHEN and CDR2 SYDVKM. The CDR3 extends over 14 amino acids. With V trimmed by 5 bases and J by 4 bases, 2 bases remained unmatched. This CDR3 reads CASSLTGGNEKLFF. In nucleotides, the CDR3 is TGTGCCAGCAGTCTGACAGGGGGTAATGAAAAACTGTTTTTT.